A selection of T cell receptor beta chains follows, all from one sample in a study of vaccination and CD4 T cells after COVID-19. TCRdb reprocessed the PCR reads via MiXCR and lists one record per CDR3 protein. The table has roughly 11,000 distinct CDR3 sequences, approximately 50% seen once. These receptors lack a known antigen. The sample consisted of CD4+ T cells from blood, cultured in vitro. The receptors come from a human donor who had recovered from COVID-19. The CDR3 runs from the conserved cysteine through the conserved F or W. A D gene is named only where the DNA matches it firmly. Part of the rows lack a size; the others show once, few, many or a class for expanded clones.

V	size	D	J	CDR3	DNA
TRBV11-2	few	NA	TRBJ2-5	CASSFGRQETQYF	TGTGCCAGCAGCTTCGGACGGCAAGAGACCCAGTACTTC
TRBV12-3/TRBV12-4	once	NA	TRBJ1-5	CASSSTGVQGPQHF	TGTGCCAGCAGTTCCACTGGGGTTCAGGGGCCCCAGCATTTT
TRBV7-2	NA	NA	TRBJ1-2	CASSSFETGFVYGYTF	TGTGCCAGCAGCTCCTTCGAGACAGGATTCGTTTATGGCTACACCTTC
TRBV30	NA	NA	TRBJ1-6	CAWVGRVGNSPLHF	TGTGCCTGGGTCGGTAGGGTCGGCAATTCACCCCTCCACTTT
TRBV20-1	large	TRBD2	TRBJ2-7	CSAYGTSGASYEQYF	TGCAGTGCTTATGGGACTAGCGGGGCCTCCTACGAGCAGTACTTC
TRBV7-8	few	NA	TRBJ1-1	CASSLNRKRDTEAFF	TGTGCCAGCAGCCTAAACAGGAAGCGTGACACTGAAGCTTTCTTT
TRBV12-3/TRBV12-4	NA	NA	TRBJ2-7	CASSQGGREQYF	TGTGCCAGCAGTCAGGGTGGTAGGGAGCAGTACTTC
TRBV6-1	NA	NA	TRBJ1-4	CASSRSQYEKLFF	TGTGCCAGCAGTCGTTCTCAATATGAAAAACTGTTTTTT
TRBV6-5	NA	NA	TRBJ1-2	CASSYSERRGDGYTF	TGTGCCAGCAGTTACTCGGAGCGCCGGGGGGATGGCTACACCTTC
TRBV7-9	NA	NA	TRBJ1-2	CASSHTRTVNYGYTF	TGTGCCAGCAGCCACACAAGGACAGTCAACTATGGCTACACCTTC
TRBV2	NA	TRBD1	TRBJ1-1	CASRDRANTEAFF	TGTGCCAGCAGGGACAGGGCGAACACTGAAGCTTTCTTT
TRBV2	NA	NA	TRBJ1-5	CASSEQGPDQPQHF	TGTGCCAGCAGTGAACAGGGCCCGGATCAGCCCCAGCATTTT
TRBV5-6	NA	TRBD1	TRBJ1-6	CASSSWVGTGGSPLHF	TGTGCCAGCAGCTCTTGGGTGGGGACAGGGGGTTCACCCCTCCACTTT
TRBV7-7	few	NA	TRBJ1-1	CASSRDMNTEAFF	TGTGCTAGCAGCCGGGACATGAACACTGAAGCTTTCTTT
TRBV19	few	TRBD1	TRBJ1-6	CASSTQGANNSPLHF	TGTGCCAGTAGTACCCAGGGGGCCAATAATTCACCCCTCCACTTT